One sample yielded the 26 T cell receptor beta chains listed below, sequenced in a study of CD8 T cell repertoires and HIV-1 epitope variants. Profiling relied on immunoSEQ multiplex PCR, and the TCRdb table lists in-frame clones only, not all of them. In the table there are under 6,000 clones, approximately 70% of which are singletons. Their cognate antigens are unknown. The sample taken for sequencing was cultured CD8+ T cells derived from PBMCs. The source is a male donor with HIV.

The DNA for the CDR3 is TGTGCCAGCAGCCAAGTGCGGGGCCGGGGGACCCAGTACTTC. Encoded protein: CASSQVRGRGTQYF. The V gene is TRBV14, the J gene TRBJ2-5, with a possible D match to TRBD2 (6 bases). The CDR3 sequence is 14 residues long. V was cut by 1 base and J by 7 bases, with 13 bases left in between. Germline V lookup: CDR1 SGHDN, CDR2 FVKESK.

This clone was found a few times. The chain joins TRBV18 to TRBJ1-6; no reliable D call. Trimming left V 3 bases short and J 7 bases short, with 7 bases between. Germline values: CDR1 KGHSH, CDR2 LQKENI. CDR3 length equals 13 residues. The CDR3 protein is CASSPRENSPLHF. CDR3 nucleotides: TGTGCCAGCTCACCCCGGGAAAATTCACCCCTCCACTTT.

This chain connects TRBV6-5 to TRBJ2-1; 12 bases are shared with TRBD2. The CDR3 has 16 residues. Germline lookup yields CDR1 MNHEY and CDR2 SVGAGI. The trim removed 0 bases at V and 9 bases at J, leaving 6 bases unmatched. CDR3 sequence: CASSYSPSGGAREQFF. As DNA, the CDR3 is TGTGCCAGCAGTTACTCTCCTAGCGGGGGGGCCCGTGAGCAGTTCTTC.

The chain joins TRBV6-5 to TRBJ1-5; D unclear. Germline-derived CDR1 and CDR2 are MNHEY and SVGAGI. V was cut by 1 base and J by 3 bases, with 4 bases left in between. The CDR3 is made up of 13 amino acids. The CDR3 reads CASSYWDNQPQHF. The CDR3 coding sequence is TGTGCCAGCAGTTACTGGGACAATCAGCCCCAGCATTTT.

This clone was counted only a few times. V is TRBV30 and J is TRBJ2-1; weak D call: TRBD1 (6 bases). Germline CDR1 and CDR2: GTSNPN and SVGIG (reference sequence). Trimming stripped 1 base from V and 13 bases from J, with 14 bases between. This CDR3 has 12 residues. The chain's CDR3 is CAWSEGEQLQFF. The CDR3 DNA follows: TGTGCCTGGAGTGAGGGGGAACAGCTCCAGTTCTTC. Full variable domain (rest looked up from reference TRBV30 and TRBJ2-1): SQTIHQWPATLVQPVGSPLSLECTVEGTSNPNLYWYRQAAGRGLQLLFYSVGIGQISSEVPQNLSASRPQDRQFILSSKKLLLSDSGFYLCAWSEGEQLQFFGPGTRLTVL.

This clone has just a few counts. V usage is TRBV4-1 and J usage is TRBJ1-2, with D hard to call. V lost 0 bases and J lost 1, with 6 bases in between. Germline lookup yields CDR1 MGHRA and CDR2 YSYEKL. The length of the CDR3 is 14 residues. CDR3 protein: CASSQDGYNYGYTF. The CDR3 bases are TGCGCCAGCAGCCAAGATGGCTATAACTATGGCTACACCTTC.

V and J are TRBV28 and TRBJ2-7; 12 bases fit TRBD2. This CDR3 has 16 amino acids. In germline, CDR1 is MDHEN, CDR2 SYDVKM. J was trimmed by 3 bases and V by 5 bases; bases with no gene match: 8. DNA of the CDR3: TGTGCCAGCAGTCCCCTGGGACTAGCGGGTTTCTACGAGCAGTACTTC. Translating gives CASSPLGLAGFYEQYF. Combining the CDR3 with reference TRBV28 and TRBJ2-7 gives the whole variable domain DVKVTQSSRYLVKRTGEKVFLECVQDMDHENMFWYRQDPGLGLRLIYFSYDVKMKEKGDIPEGYSVSREKKERFSLILESASTNQTSMYLCASSPLGLAGFYEQYFGPGTRLTVT.

J is TRBJ1-2 and V is TRBV5-8, with 8 bases identical to TRBD1. V trimming: 4 bases; J trimming: 0 bases; junction bases outside the gene matches: 5. The germline gives CDR1 SGHTS, CDR2 YDEGEE. There are 15 residues in the CDR3. The CDR3 protein is CASSRRQGPNYGYTF. CDR3 coding DNA: TGTGCCAGCAGCCGACGACAGGGGCCTAACTATGGCTACACCTTC.

A few counts support this clone. The chain recombines TRBV2 with TRBJ2-2, with D possibly TRBD2 on 6 matching bases. Trimming shortened V by 6 bases and J by 9 bases, and 17 bases separated the two germline ends. CDR1 and CDR2 from the germline V gene are SNHLY and FYNNEI. The CDR3 consists of 14 residues. The CDR3 bases are TGTGCCAGCAGCACCGGGACTGGCTCCTGGGAGCTGTTTTTT. Residues: CASSTGTGSWELFF.

The rearrangement links TRBV4-3 to TRBJ2-7; 7 positions match TRBD2. This CDR3 spans 15 amino acids. Germline loops: CDR1 LGHNA, CDR2 YSLEER. Germline trimming cut 1 base from V and 1 base from J; bases unmatched to any gene: 4. CDR3 nucleotides: TGCGCCAGCAGCCAAGGAGCGGGGAGTTCCTACGAGCAGTACTTC. As protein: CASSQGAGSSYEQYF.

This clone is categorized as medium-sized. The chain is built from TRBV19 and TRBJ1-5; no clear D gene. Germline V lookup: CDR1 LNHDA, CDR2 SQIVND (reference sequence). This CDR3 is built from 13 residues. V was clipped by 1 base and J by 9 bases, with 10 bases between them. DNA for the CDR3: TGTGCCAGTAGTATAGTTCCGGAGGGGCCCCAGCATTTT. This gives the protein CASSIVPEGPQHF.

This rearrangement joins TRBV2 to TRBJ2-7; 14 bases line up with TRBD2. CDR3 length: 17 residues. The germline gives CDR1 SNHLY, CDR2 FYNNEI. The ends lost 5 bases at V and 6 bases at J; junction bases unmatched: 12. The CDR3 region is CASSTGLAGVGASEQYF. The CDR3, as DNA: TGTGCCAGCAGTACGGGACTAGCGGGAGTGGGCGCCTCCGAGCAGTACTTC.

The chain uses TRBV5-5 and TRBJ1-4; perhaps TRBD1 as D (5 bases). Germline-derived CDR1 and CDR2 are SGHKS and YYEKEE (reference sequence). With 0 bases removed from V and 4 bases from J, the gap between germline ends came to 7 bases. This CDR3 region has 14 residues. The CDR3: CASSLGGNNEKLFF. Here the CDR3 DNA reads TGTGCCAGCAGCTTGGGGGGCAATAATGAAAAACTGTTTTTT.

This chain connects TRBV28 to TRBJ2-7; D is ambiguous. The germline V and J ends were trimmed by 6 bases and 0 bases, with 15 bases remaining between them. The CDR3 is 15 residues long. Germline V gene sequence: CDR1 MDHEN, CDR2 SYDVKM. The CDR3 sequence: CASRIPNLSSYEQYF. CDR3 in DNA: TGTGCCAGCAGAATCCCCAACCTGAGCTCCTACGAGCAGTACTTC.

This clone was counted only a few times. The chain combines TRBV18 with TRBJ1-1; no clear D. This CDR3 is 13 amino acids long. Trimming took 5 bases from V and 2 from J, leaving 9 bases between them. CDR1 and CDR2 from the germline V gene are KGHSH and LQKENI. The CDR3 sequence is CASSSVTNTEAFF. For the CDR3, the DNA is TGTGCCAGCTCATCGGTCACCAACACTGAAGCTTTCTTT.

The chain is built from TRBV7-3 and TRBJ2-3, with 8 bases that match TRBD2. This CDR3 comprises 15 residues. Germline CDR1 SGHTA, CDR2 FQGTGA. V gave up 3 bases and J gave up 1 base; unmatched junction bases: 3. The CDR3 spells CASSFAAGGTDTQYF. The CDR3 coding sequence is TGTGCCAGCAGCTTTGCAGCGGGGGGCACAGATACGCAGTATTTT. The full variable domain, rest sourced from reference TRBV7-3 and TRBJ2-3, is GAGVSQTPSNKVTEKGKYVELRCDPISGHTALYWYRQSLGQGPEFLIYFQGTGAADDSGLPNDRFFAVRPEGSVSTLKIQRTERGDSAVYLCASSFAAGGTDTQYFGPGTRLTVL.

The chain carries TRBV7-2 and TRBJ1-1; D not resolved. The germline V gene encodes CDR1 SGHTA and CDR2 FQGNSA. The CDR3 has 14 residues. V shed 0 bases and J shed 1 base, with 6 bases lying between them. The CDR3: CASSLAPPNTEAFF. Written as DNA, the CDR3 is TGTGCCAGCAGCTTAGCCCCCCCGAACACTGAAGCTTTCTTT.

This chain joins TRBV7-3 and TRBJ2-5; TRBD1 aligns across 7 bases. Germline V CDR1 and CDR2: SGHTA, FQGTGA. CDR3 length: 14 amino acids. J gave up 3 bases and V 3 bases, and 4 bases lay outside the gene matches. In nucleotides, the CDR3 is TGTGCCAGCAGCTTGTCAGGGGGAGAAGAGACCCAGTACTTC. Translating gives CASSLSGGEETQYF.

The chain combines TRBV11-2 with TRBJ2-3, with TRBD2 matching over 8 bases. The J segment lost 4 bases and the V segment lost 1 base, leaving 4 bases of the junction unmatched. The germline CDR1 and CDR2 sequences are SGHAT and FQNNGV. The CDR3 sequence is 15 residues long. DNA for the CDR3: TGTGCCAGCAGCTTAGTGACGGGAGGGGCAGATACGCAGTATTTT. Its protein is CASSLVTGGADTQYF.

The count of this clone is one. The V gene is TRBV11-2, the J gene TRBJ2-3; 8 bases match TRBD2. Germline CDR1 and CDR2: SGHAT and FQNNGV. This CDR3 spans 14 amino acids. J gave up 6 bases and V 5 bases, and 7 bases lay outside the gene matches. In DNA form, the CDR3 reads TGTGCCAGCAGCCGTCCCGGGACTAGGGATACGCAGTATTTT. Translating gives CASSRPGTRDTQYF.

This clone was observed a single time. The chain has TRBV5-1 and TRBJ2-3, with 14 positions matching TRBD2. There are 16 residues in the CDR3. The V and J ends lost 2 bases and 9 bases, in that order; junction bases with no gene match: 8. Germline V gene sequence: CDR1 SGHRS, CDR2 YFSETQ. CDR3 protein: CASSLRLAGGSVTQYF. The DNA for the CDR3 is TGCGCCAGCAGCTTAAGACTAGCGGGGGGGTCGGTCACGCAGTATTTT.

The sample holds one count of this clone. The V call is TRBV4-2, the J call TRBJ1-1, with 7 positions matching TRBD1. Germline V gives CDR1 LGHNA, CDR2 YNFKEQ. The length of the CDR3 is 15 residues. Germline trimming cut 1 base from V and 5 bases from J; bases unmatched to any gene: 7. This CDR3 reads CASSQGTGLETEAFF. DNA for the CDR3: TGTGCCAGCAGCCAAGGGACAGGCTTAGAGACTGAAGCTTTCTTT.

This sequence joins TRBV11-2 and TRBJ2-1; perhaps TRBD2 as D (7 bases). The CDR3 extends over 16 amino acids. In germline, CDR1 is SGHAT, CDR2 FQNNGV. Deletions cut 5 bases from V and 2 bases from J, with 16 bases between. This CDR3 is CASSPRGGGPYNEQFF. DNA of the CDR3: TGTGCCAGCAGCCCCAGGGGAGGGGGTCCCTACAATGAGCAGTTCTTC.

This clone has only a few counts. The chain uses TRBV7-2 and TRBJ2-2, with D possibly TRBD1 on 5 matching bases. Deletions cut 2 bases from V and 6 bases from J, with 7 bases between. CDR1 and CDR2 (germline): SGHTA, FQGNSA. The CDR3 totals 13 residues. The CDR3 bases are TGTGCCAGCAGCTTAACAGGTCCCGGGGAGCTGTTTTTT. This codes for CASSLTGPGELFF.

This rearrangement joins TRBV4-3 to TRBJ2-7; 7 bases are a match to TRBD2. Trimming cost V 1 base and J 5 bases; bases outside gene matches: 5. Germline-derived CDR1 and CDR2 are LGHNA and YSLEER. This CDR3 spans 14 amino acids. The DNA for the CDR3 is TGCGCCAGCAGCCAAGCTTTGGGAGGGGACGAGCAGTACTTC. Translating it yields CASSQALGGDEQYF.

This clone showed up just a few times. J is TRBJ1-5 and V is TRBV27; no clear D gene. Germline assignment: CDR1 MNHEY and CDR2 SMNVEV (reference sequence). Trimming left V 4 bases short and J 5 bases short, with 3 bases between. The CDR3 is 11 residues long. Written as DNA, the CDR3 is TGTGCCAGCAGTTCCTATCAGCCCCAGCATTTT. This sequence encodes CASSSYQPQHF.